One and the same sample provided the 28 T cell receptor beta chains below, sequenced in a study of T cells in Graves' hyperthyroidism and ophthalmopathy (dated by TCRdb to about 2019). Libraries were made using multiplex PCR. This sample was sequenced with an Illumina HiSeq 2000. TCR beta CDR3 regions were amplified from RNA transcripts. A first-round RT-PCR of the TCR CDR3 used the HTBI primer set with the Qiagen OneStep RT-PCR kit. TCRdb reanalyzed the raw reads on its own, using fastp at Q25 for trimming and MiXCR for clone calling, and kept in-frame beta chains. Rows with one shared CDR3 protein collapse into an entry with the most common genes and DNA. The sample table contains about 360,000 distinct CDR3 sequences; only one count was recorded for roughly 14% of them. Roughly 20% of the sample comes from the top ten. Sequenced material: blood. The source is a man under 40 with Graves' hyperthyroidism that later progressed to Graves' ophthalmopathy.

This clonotype has at least ten counts. The gene calls are TRBV12-3 or TRBV12-4 and TRBJ2-3; 12 nucleotides align to TRBD1. The CDR3 contains 14 residues. Trimming at V came to 6 bases and at J to 7 bases, leaving 5 bases not matched to a gene. The CDR3 loop reads CASSSGTGGNTQYF. DNA for the CDR3: TGTGCCAGCAGCTCCGGGACAGGGGGCAATACGCAGTATTTT.

In its sample, this clonotype was seen many times. V gene TRBV29-1 combines with J gene TRBJ2-7; 9 bases agree with TRBD1. Germline CDR1 reads SQVTM; CDR2 reads ANQGSEA. J lost 4 bases, V lost 4 bases, and 11 bases had no gene match. The CDR3 spans 15 residues. This chain's CDR3 is CSVVTPQGAGYEQYF. The DNA of the CDR3 is TGCAGCGTTGTTACCCCACAGGGGGCCGGATACGAGCAGTACTTC.

With regard to this clonotype: One junction end disagrees with the germline gene, perhaps due to a read error. The chain joins TRBV9 to TRBJ2-1; 11 nucleotides line up with TRBD2. The CDR3 is 15 amino acids. Per germline, CDR1 SGDLS and CDR2 YYNGEE. The CDR3 sequence: CVSSDSGGAYNEQFF. CDR3 sequence (DNA): TGTGTCAGCAGCGATAGCGGGGGGGCCTACAATGAGCAGTTCTTC.

The table lists this clonotype with many counts. The chain has TRBV28 and TRBJ1-5; no clear D. The germline V and J ends were trimmed by 7 bases and 1 base, with 5 bases remaining between them. Germline values: CDR1 MDHEN, CDR2 SYDVKM. The CDR3 has 12 amino acids. CDR3 in amino acids: CASTWSNQPQHF. The CDR3 DNA reads TGTGCCAGCACCTGGAGCAATCAGCCCCAGCATTTT.

In this sample, this clonotype turned up many times. Here the CDR3 DNA reads TGTGCCAGCAGTGTTCTAGGGGACAGAGTGAACTATGGCTACACCTTC. Translated, it gives CASSVLGDRVNYGYTF. The rearrangement joins TRBV6-1 to TRBJ1-2; 7 nucleotides align to TRBD1. The CDR3 covers 16 residues. The germline CDR1 and CDR2 sequences are MNHNS and SASEGT. V shed 4 bases, J shed 2 bases, and the junction held 10 bases outside the gene matches.

The sample holds many counts of this clonotype. CDR3 DNA sequence: TGTGCTAGTGGTTCGGGACAGGGAAACTCCTACGAGCAGTACTTC. This translates into CASGSGQGNSYEQYF. The genes are TRBV12-5 and TRBJ2-7, with TRBD1 matching over 9 bases. The trim removed 4 bases at V and 0 bases at J, leaving 4 bases unmatched. CDR1 is LGHNT, CDR2 FRNRAP, per germline. The CDR3 spans 15 residues. The full variable domain, its missing parts supplied by reference TRBV12-5 and TRBJ2-7, is DARVTQTPRHKVTEMGQEVTMRCQPILGHNTVFWYRQTMMQGLELLAYFRNRAPLDDSGMPKDRFSAEMPDATLATLKIQPSEPRDSAVYFCASGSGQGNSYEQYFGPGTRLTVT.

This clonotype was seen a few times. The chain couples TRBV6-5 to TRBJ2-1; 8 nucleotides match TRBD2. The CDR3 extends over 15 amino acids. V gave up 2 bases and J gave up 8 bases; unmatched junction bases: 8. The V gene's germline CDR1 is MNHEY and CDR2 SVGAGI. Here the CDR3 DNA reads TGTGCCAGCAGTTACCGTGGTAGCGGGGAAGATGAGCAGTTCTTC. Encoded protein: CASSYRGSGEDEQFF.

This clonotype was detected a few times. V gene TRBV29-1 combines with J gene TRBJ2-1; TRBD2 matches 8 bases. The germline V gene encodes CDR1 SQVTM and CDR2 ANQGSEA. The CDR3 runs to 13 residues. With V trimmed by 0 bases and J by 15 bases, 10 bases remained unmatched. CDR3 region: CSVEDRTGGRRFF. The CDR3 bases are TGCAGCGTTGAAGATCGGACGGGGGGGCGTCGGTTCTTC.

This clonotype was seen repeatedly, ten times or more. V is TRBV12-3 or TRBV12-4 and J is TRBJ1-2, with TRBD1 matching over 9 bases. CDR3 length: 13 amino acids. V was clipped by 6 bases and J by 6 bases; unmatched bases: 5. Here the CDR3 DNA reads TGTGCCAGCAGCTCCGGGACAGGGAATGGCTACACCTTC. It translates to CASSSGTGNGYTF.

This clonotype was observed a few times. This chain links TRBV3-1 with TRBJ2-1; D is perhaps TRBD2 (7 bases). The CDR3 covers 14 residues. V lost 5 bases and J 9 bases, leaving 17 bases between the germline ends. The germline gives CDR1 LGHDT, CDR2 YNNKEL (reference sequence). The CDR3: CASSERGGRGEQFF. CDR3 sequence (DNA): TGTGCCAGCAGCGAGAGGGGGGGGCGTGGTGAGCAGTTCTTC.

This clonotype has ten or more counts. The V gene is TRBV9, the J gene TRBJ1-1; 7 bases agree with TRBD1. The J segment lost 1 base and the V segment lost 0 bases, leaving 3 bases of the junction unmatched. The CDR3 loop spans 15 amino acids. Germline V gene lookup returns CDR1 SGDLS and CDR2 YYNGEE. In DNA form, the CDR3 reads TGTGCCAGCAGCGTAGGACAGGGAAAGAACACTGAAGCTTTCTTT. Its protein product is CASSVGQGKNTEAFF.

The table lists this clonotype with many counts. The rearrangement joins TRBV3-1 to TRBJ1-1; D is possibly TRBD1 (6 bases). CDR1 is LGHDT and CDR2 is YNNKEL in the germline V gene (reference sequence). The CDR3 length is 15 residues. V shed 1 base and J shed 1 base, with 10 bases lying between them. The CDR3 DNA follows: TGTGCCAGCAGCCAAGTAGGCAGGGGGAACACTGAAGCTTTCTTT. It specifies CASSQVGRGNTEAFF.

This sequence joins TRBV19 and TRBJ2-1, with 8 bases that match TRBD2. Germline CDR1 is LNHDA and CDR2 is SQIVND (reference sequence). J lost 8 bases, V lost 8 bases, and 14 bases had no gene match. The CDR3 covers 15 residues. CDR3 bases: TGTGCCAGTTGCAACGGGGGGGCCTCCGGAGATGAGCAGTTCTTC. Protein: CASCNGGASGDEQFF.

This clonotype has ten or more counts. The chain joins TRBV12-3 or TRBV12-4 to TRBJ2-3; 7 bases are a match to TRBD2. The CDR3 consists of 14 residues. The J segment lost 7 bases and the V segment lost 3 bases, leaving 7 bases of the junction unmatched. CDR3 amino acids: CASSLREGGNTQYF. The CDR3 nucleotides read TGTGCCAGCAGTTTGAGGGAGGGTGGAAATACGCAGTATTTT.

This clonotype was observed many times. The V call is TRBV2, the J call TRBJ2-1; D is possibly TRBD1 or TRBD2 (5 bases each). CDR1 and CDR2 (germline): SNHLY, FYNNEI. Trimming left V 9 bases short and J 4 bases short, with 19 bases between. There are 15 residues in the CDR3. This CDR3 is CAREVPEDMYNEQFF. CDR3 in DNA: TGTGCCAGGGAGGTACCCGAGGACATGTACAATGAGCAGTTCTTC.

The sample holds a few counts of this clonotype. The CDR3 loop is CASSQQDRVNQPQHF. The CDR3 nucleotides are TGTGCCAGCAGCCAACAGGACAGGGTGAATCAGCCCCAGCATTTT. This chain joins TRBV4-2 and TRBJ1-5, with 8 bases lining up with TRBD1. Unmatched junction bases numbered 4, after V lost 2 bases and J lost 4 bases. Germline V gene sequence: CDR1 LGHNA, CDR2 YNFKEQ. This CDR3 spans 15 amino acids.

There are a few counts of this clonotype. The V call is TRBV9, the J call TRBJ2-7; D might be TRBD2 (6 bases). V gave up 0 bases and J gave up 3 bases, with 16 bases separating them. Germline assignment: CDR1 SGDLS and CDR2 YYNGEE. The CDR3 is 16 residues long. CDR3 in amino acids: CASSVGRPGEVYEQYF. DNA of the CDR3: TGTGCCAGCAGCGTAGGGAGACCGGGAGAAGTCTACGAGCAGTACTTC.

On this clonotype: One base away lies a much larger clone, so this may be a sequencing read error. The gene calls are TRBV15 and TRBJ2-7; D unresolved. The CDR3 is made up of 13 amino acids. Deletions cut 0 bases from V and 5 bases from J, with 8 bases between. Germline CDR1 reads LNHNV; CDR2 reads YYDKDF (reference sequence). The CDR3 DNA sequence: TGTGCCACCAGCAGAGATTGGGCCGACGAGCAGTACTTC. It encodes CATSRDWADEQYF. The complete variable domain, with remaining parts taken from reference TRBV15 and TRBJ2-7, reads DAMVIQNPRYQVTQFGKPVTLSCSQTLNHNVMYWYQQKSSQAPKLLFHYYDKDFNNEADTPDNFQSRRPNTSFCFLDIRSPGLGDTAMYLCATSRDWADEQYFGPGTRLTVT.

This clonotype was counted a few times. The V gene is TRBV20-1, the J gene TRBJ1-6; unclear D gene. The CDR3 consists of 13 residues. The V end lost 0 bases, the J end lost 8 bases, and 8 bases lay between the germline ends. The germline gives CDR1 DFQATT, CDR2 SNEGSKA (reference sequence). CDR3 in amino acids: CSARETGDSPLHF. For the CDR3, the DNA is TGCAGTGCTAGAGAAACGGGTGATTCACCCCTCCACTTT.

This clonotype appeared many times. This chain joins TRBV7-2 and TRBJ2-2; 14 nucleotides line up with TRBD2. With 0 bases clipped from V and 3 bases from J, the junction kept 0 bases outside the gene matches. The CDR3 is made up of 17 amino acids. CDR1 and CDR2 from the germline V gene are SGHTA and FQGNSA. Written as DNA, the CDR3 is TGTGCCAGCAGCTTAGCGGGACTAGCGGGAGACACCGGGGAGCTGTTTTTT. Translated, it gives CASSLAGLAGDTGELFF.

The sample holds many counts of this clonotype. The rearrangement links TRBV20-1 to TRBJ2-7; maybe TRBD1 (6 bases). The CDR3 is 15 residues long. V shed 0 bases and J shed 7 bases, with 19 bases lying between them. Germline CDR1 reads DFQATT; CDR2 reads SNEGSKA (reference sequence). The CDR3 loop reads CSARDLTNRAWEQYF. In nucleotides, the CDR3 is TGCAGTGCTAGAGATCTTACGAACAGGGCTTGGGAGCAGTACTTC.

The table lists this clonotype with many counts. J is TRBJ2-2 and V is TRBV24-1, with D possibly TRBD1 on 5 matching bases. V was shortened by 1 base and J by 5 bases, with 16 bases between the two germline ends. Looked up from germline, CDR1 is KGHDR and CDR2 is SFDVKD. The CDR3 has 17 residues. The CDR3 region has the DNA TGTGCCACCAGTGATTTCGGACATTTATCCGGAACCGGGGAGCTGTTTTTT. It is translated as CATSDFGHLSGTGELFF.

At least ten counts were recorded for this clonotype. The gene calls are TRBV7-3 and TRBJ2-7; a weak D match, TRBD2 (6 bases). Between the trimmed V and J ends, which lost 5 bases and 6 bases, there was a span of 14 bases. The CDR3 spans 13 residues. Germline V CDR1 and CDR2: SGHTA, FQGTGA. CDR3 sequence: CASSQGSGGEQYF. The CDR3 region has the DNA TGTGCCAGCAGCCAAGGGTCCGGGGGCGAGCAGTACTTC.

Ten or more counts support this clonotype. The V call is TRBV28, the J call TRBJ2-7; a weak D match, TRBD2 (6 bases). Germline V gives CDR1 MDHEN, CDR2 SYDVKM. Trimming pared 2 bases from V and 3 bases from J, leaving 8 bases between. The CDR3 spans 13 residues. The chain's CDR3 is CASSLMGGYEQYF. In DNA form, the CDR3 reads TGTGCCAGCAGTTTAATGGGAGGCTACGAGCAGTACTTC. The full variable domain, its missing parts supplied by reference TRBV28 and TRBJ2-7, is DVKVTQSSRYLVKRTGEKVFLECVQDMDHENMFWYRQDPGLGLRLIYFSYDVKMKEKGDIPEGYSVSREKKERFSLILESASTNQTSMYLCASSLMGGYEQYFGPGTRLTVT.

The rearrangement uses TRBV6-1 and TRBJ1-6; D remains ambiguous. Trimming shortened V by 6 bases and J by 6 bases, and 12 bases separated the two germline ends. The germline V gene encodes CDR1 MNHNS and CDR2 SASEGT. The CDR3 extends over 14 amino acids. The CDR3 reads CASRAHLPNSPLHF. In DNA, the CDR3 is TGTGCCAGCAGGGCACATCTTCCTAATTCACCCCTCCACTTT.

A few counts support this clonotype. The CDR3 coding sequence is TGTGCCAGCAGCTCTTCCGCGTCATCTGGGATCACAAACATTCAGTACTTC. Its translation is CASSSSASSGITNIQYF. The chain recombines TRBV7-9 with TRBJ2-4, with D unresolved. V shed 4 bases and J shed 6 bases, with 22 bases lying between them. There are 17 residues in the CDR3. Germline V gene data show CDR1 as SEHNR and CDR2 as FQNEAQ (reference sequence).

This clonotype was detected a few times. The gene calls are TRBV5-8 and TRBJ2-3; D unclear. Trimming stripped 4 bases from V and 1 base from J, with 10 bases between. The CDR3 length is 14 residues. CDR1 SGHTS and CDR2 YDEGEE come from the germline V gene. CDR3 coding DNA: TGTGCCAGCAGCACGGTGGCGGGCACAGATACGCAGTATTTT. Protein: CASSTVAGTDTQYF.

This clonotype appeared many times. The chain carries TRBV28 and TRBJ1-6, with a tentative D call TRBD1 (5 bases). Looked up from germline, CDR1 is MDHEN and CDR2 is SYDVKM. The length of the CDR3 is 15 residues. Trimming took 2 bases from V and 4 from J, leaving 9 bases between them. The CDR3: CASSLRGLYNSPLHF. The CDR3 DNA follows: TGTGCCAGCAGTTTACGGGGACTTTATAATTCACCCCTCCACTTT. The full variable domain, completed using reference TRBV28 and TRBJ1-6, is DVKVTQSSRYLVKRTGEKVFLECVQDMDHENMFWYRQDPGLGLRLIYFSYDVKMKEKGDIPEGYSVSREKKERFSLILESASTNQTSMYLCASSLRGLYNSPLHFGNGTRLTVT.